This T cell receptor beta chain was obtained from a study of Graves' ophthalmopathy and Graves' hyperthyroidism. V lost 4 bases to trimming and J lost 12 bases, with 20 bases between them. Germline CDR1 and CDR2: SGHKS and YYEKEE (reference sequence). CDR3 length: 14 amino acids. TCR beta CDR3 amplification used RNA transcripts. Second-round multiplex PCR came after a first-round RT-PCR that employed HTBI primers. TCRdb re-called the multiplex PCR reads with MiXCR, one entry per CDR3 protein. The sample includes hundreds of thousands of distinct CDR3 sequences, approximately 21% of them seen just once.

Sequencing used peripheral blood. The chain combines TRBV5-5 with TRBJ1-5; D might be TRBD1 (5 bases). The receptor comes from a woman aged 18-29 years with stable Graves' hyperthyroidism. CDR3 sequence reads: CASSPGTGAWFQHF. In DNA form, the CDR3 reads TGTGCCAGCAGCCCGGGGACCGGGGCTTGGTTCCAGCATTTT.